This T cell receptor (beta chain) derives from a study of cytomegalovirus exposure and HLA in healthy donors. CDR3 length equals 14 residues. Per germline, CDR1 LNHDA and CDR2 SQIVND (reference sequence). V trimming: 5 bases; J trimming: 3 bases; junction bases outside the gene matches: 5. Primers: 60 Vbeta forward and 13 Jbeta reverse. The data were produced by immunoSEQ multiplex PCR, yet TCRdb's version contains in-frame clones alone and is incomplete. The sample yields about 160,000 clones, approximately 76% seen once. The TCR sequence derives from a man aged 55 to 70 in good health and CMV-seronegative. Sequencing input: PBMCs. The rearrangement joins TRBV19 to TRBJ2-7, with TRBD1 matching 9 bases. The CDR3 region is CASSSRDRVYEQYF. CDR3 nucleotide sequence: TGTGCCAGTAGTTCCCGGGACAGGGTCTACGAGCAGTACTTC.